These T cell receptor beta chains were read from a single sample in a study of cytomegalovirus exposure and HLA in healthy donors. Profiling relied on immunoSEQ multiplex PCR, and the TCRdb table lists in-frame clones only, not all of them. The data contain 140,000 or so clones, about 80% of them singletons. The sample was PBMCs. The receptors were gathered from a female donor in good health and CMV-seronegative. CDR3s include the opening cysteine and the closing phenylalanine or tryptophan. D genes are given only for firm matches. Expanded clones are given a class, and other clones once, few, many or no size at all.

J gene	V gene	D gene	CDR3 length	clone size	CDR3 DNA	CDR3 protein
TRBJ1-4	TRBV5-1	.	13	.	TGCGCCAGCAGTGGAAGCGGCGGGGAAAAACTGTTTTTT	CASSGSGGEKLFF
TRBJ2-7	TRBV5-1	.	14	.	TGCGCCAGCAGCCTGCGGGACTTTCTTTACGAGCAGTACTTC	CASSLRDFLYEQYF
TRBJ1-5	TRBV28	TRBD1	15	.	TGTGCCAGCAGTTATTCGGACAGGGCGCCTCAGCCCCAGCATTTT	CASSYSDRAPQPQHF
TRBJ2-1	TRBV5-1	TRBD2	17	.	TGCGCCAGCAGCGACCCGACTAGCGGGTCAAGAAACAATGAGCAGTTCTTC	CASSDPTSGSRNNEQFF
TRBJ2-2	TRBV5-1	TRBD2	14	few	TGCGCCAGCAGGAGCGGGATGAACACCGGGGAGCTGTTTTTT	CASRSGMNTGELFF
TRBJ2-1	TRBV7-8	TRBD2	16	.	TGTGCCAGCAGCCCCCTCCCGGGGGGACCCTACAATGAGCAGTTCTTC	CASSPLPGGPYNEQFF
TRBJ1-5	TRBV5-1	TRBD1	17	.	TGCGCCAGCAGCCCTGGACAGGGGGCGCCAAGCAATCAGCCCCAGCATTTT	CASSPGQGAPSNQPQHF
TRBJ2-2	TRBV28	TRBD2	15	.	TGTGCCAGCAGTTCCCTCGGCGGGGGTGCCGGGGAGCTGTTTTTT	CASSSLGGGAGELFF
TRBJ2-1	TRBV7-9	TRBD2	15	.	TGTGCCAGCAGTTTCGTAGCGGGACACAACAATGAGCAGTTCTTC	CASSFVAGHNNEQFF
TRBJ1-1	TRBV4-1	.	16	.	TGCGCCAGCAGAGATCGAATCAGGTCTTCGATAACTGAAGCTTTCTTT	CASRDRIRSSITEAFF
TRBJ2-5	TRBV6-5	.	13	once	TGTGCCAGCAAGGACAGGATCGGGGGGACCCAGTACTTC	CASKDRIGGTQYF
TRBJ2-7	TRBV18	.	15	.	TGTGCCAGCTCACCTTGGGAGAGACGAAGCTACGAGCAGTACTTC	CASSPWERRSYEQYF
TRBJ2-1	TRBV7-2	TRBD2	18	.	TGTGCCAGCAGCTCCTCTGGAAGCGGGGGCCCCTCCTACAATGAGCAGTTCTTC	CASSSSGSGGPSYNEQFF
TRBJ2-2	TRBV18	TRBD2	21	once	TGTGCCAGCTCAGCGGGGGGGCGGGGGGAGCGGAAAGCGTTAAACACCGGGGAGCTGTTTTTT	CASSAGGRGERKALNTGELFF
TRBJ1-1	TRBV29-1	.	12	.	TGCAGCGTTGGGGGCAGGGGAACTGAAGCTTTCTTT	CSVGGRGTEAFF
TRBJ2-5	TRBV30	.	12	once	TGTGCCTCCCGACAGGCAGCAGGGACCCAGTACTTC	CASRQAAGTQYF
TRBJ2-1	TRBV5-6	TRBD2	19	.	TGTGCCAGCAGCTTGACTTGGCTAGCGGATACAAGCTCCTACAATGAGCAGTTCTTC	CASSLTWLADTSSYNEQFF
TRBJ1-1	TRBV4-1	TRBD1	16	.	TGCGCCAGCAGCCAAGATGACAGGGGGCTTAACACTGAAGCTTTCTTT	CASSQDDRGLNTEAFF
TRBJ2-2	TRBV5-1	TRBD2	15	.	TGCGCCAGCAGCTTACTAGCGGGAGTCGTCGGGGAGCTGTTTTTT	CASSLLAGVVGELFF
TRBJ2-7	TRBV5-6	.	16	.	TGTGCCAGCAGCTTGGCTCCTGGGTGGGACTCCTACGAGCAGTACTTC	CASSLAPGWDSYEQYF
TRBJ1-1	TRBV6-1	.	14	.	TGTGCCAGCAGTGGGAGGCAGGGACAAACTGAAGCTTTCTTT	CASSGRQGQTEAFF
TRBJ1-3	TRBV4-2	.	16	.	TGTGCCAGCAGCCAAGAAGGTGGGAGCTCTGGAAACACCATATATTTT	CASSQEGGSSGNTIYF
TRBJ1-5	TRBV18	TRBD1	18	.	TGTGCCAGCTCCCACTTCTCGGGAGACAGGGCTAGCTATCAGCCCCAGCATTTT	CASSHFSGDRASYQPQHF
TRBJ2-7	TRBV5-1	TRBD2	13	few	TGCGCCAGCAGCTTGGGCGGGAGGTTTGAGCAGTACTTC	CASSLGGRFEQYF
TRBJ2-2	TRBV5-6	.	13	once	TGTGCCAGCAGCTTGCTGGGCCCCGGGGAGCTGTTTTTT	CASSLLGPGELFF
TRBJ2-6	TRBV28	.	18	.	TGTGCCAGCAGTCCCATTTACAGGCGCCTATCTGGGGCCAACGTCCTGACTTTC	CASSPIYRRLSGANVLTF
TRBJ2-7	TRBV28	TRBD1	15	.	TGTGCCAGCGGGGCCTTCGGGACAGGGGCCTACGAGCAGTACTTC	CASGAFGTGAYEQYF
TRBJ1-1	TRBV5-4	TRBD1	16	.	TGTGCCAGCAGTTTCTACCTGGCGGCAGGGGGGACTGAAGCTTTCTTT	CASSFYLAAGGTEAFF
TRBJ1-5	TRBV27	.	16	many	TGTGCCAGCAGTTTATCTTCTTCAGGGGGCAATCAGCCCCAGCATTTT	CASSLSSSGGNQPQHF
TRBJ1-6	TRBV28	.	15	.	TGTGCCAGCAGTTTATTTTCCAGGGTGTTCTCACCCCTCCACTTT	CASSLFSRVFSPLHF
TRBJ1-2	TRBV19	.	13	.	TGTGCCAGTAGTATCGCAGGGTCCTATGGCTACACCTTC	CASSIAGSYGYTF
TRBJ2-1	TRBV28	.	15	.	TGTGCCAGCAGGTTGGTCCTAGGGGCAACAAGGGAGGAGTTCTTC	CASRLVLGATREEFF
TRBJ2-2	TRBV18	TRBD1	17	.	TGTGCCAGCTCACCACGTAACAGGGGGTCCTACACCGGGGAGCTGTTTTTT	CASSPRNRGSYTGELFF
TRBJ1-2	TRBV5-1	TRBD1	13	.	TGCGCCAGCAGGGGCGACAGGGGTGATGGCTACCCCTTC	CASRGDRGDGYPF
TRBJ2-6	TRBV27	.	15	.	TGTGCCAGCAGTTTCACGAGCTCTGGGGCCAACGTCCTGACTTTC	CASSFTSSGANVLTF
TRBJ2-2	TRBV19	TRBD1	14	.	TGTGCCAGTAGTCCACGGGACAGGGCGGGGGAGCTGTTTTTT	CASSPRDRAGELFF
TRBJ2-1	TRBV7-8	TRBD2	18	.	TGTGCCAGCAGCAAAGGGTCCGCTAGCGGGAGAGGCTACAATGAGCAGTTCTTC	CASSKGSASGRGYNEQFF
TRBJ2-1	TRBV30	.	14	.	TGTGCCTGGAGTCACCTCGGCTCCTACAATGAGCAGTTCTTC	CAWSHLGSYNEQFF